This T cell receptor (beta chain) appears in the sequencing data of a study of patients and donors after allogeneic stem cell transplantation. TCRdb reprocessed the RT-PCR reads via MiXCR and lists one record per CDR3 protein. The sample records approximately 410,000 distinct CDR3 sequences, 16% being singletons. V was cut by 3 bases and J by 2 bases, with 10 bases left in between. The CDR3 contains 14 residues. Germline-derived CDR1 and CDR2 are DFQATT and SNEGSKA (reference sequence). V gene TRBV20-1 combines with J gene TRBJ2-2; possibly TRBD1 or TRBD2 for D (5 bases each). The TCR originated in a human donor who was either an allogeneic HSCT recipient or a stem cell or donor lymphocyte infusion donor (not recorded which). It is not recorded whose cells these are; they may come from a transplant donor. Sequencing was carried out using blood, either unsorted or a sorted T cell fraction (not recorded which). Here the CDR3 DNA reads TGCAGTGCTAGGGCAGGGAGAAACACCGGGGAGCTGTTTTTT. It codes for CSARAGRNTGELFF.